Below are 27 T cell receptor beta chains sequenced from a single sample in a study of T-cell reconstitution after alpha-beta-depleted transplantation in children. Using unique molecular identifiers, the investigators prepared the TCRbeta library. TCRdb processed the PCR reads anew with MiXCR; each CDR3 protein has one entry. This table holds 350,000 to 400,000 distinct CDR3 sequences, roughly 20% found once. This specimen was PBMCs from the stem cell graft donor, taken from the stem cell graft. The receptors derive from a human donor who donated a stem cell graft to a child with acute myeloid leukemia.

The chain employs TRBV20-1 and TRBJ2-2; D is possibly TRBD1 (5 bases). Trimming removed 0 bases at V and 0 bases at J, with 11 bases between. This CDR3 contains 16 residues. CDR1 is DFQATT, CDR2 SNEGSKA, per germline (reference sequence). The CDR3 region has the DNA TGCAGTGCTAGAGATGGGGCCTCTCCGAACACCGGGGAGCTGTTTTTT. Amino acid sequence: CSARDGASPNTGELFF.

In its sample, this clonotype was seen a few times. The CDR3 sequence: CASSGAGAVTDTQYF. In DNA, the CDR3 is TGTGCCAGCAGTGGGGCGGGGGCGGTCACAGATACGCAGTATTTT. The chain has TRBV28 and TRBJ2-3; D possibly corresponds to TRBD2 (7 bases). Between the trimmed V and J ends, which lost 5 bases and 2 bases, there was a span of 14 bases. This CDR3 contains 15 residues. Germline V gene data show CDR1 as MDHEN and CDR2 as SYDVKM.

The CDR3 DNA sequence: TGTGCCAGCAGCAAAGGGCCGGAGCTAGCGGGCCCTACAGATACGCAGTATTTT. Its translation is CASSKGPELAGPTDTQYF. The genes are TRBV21-1 and TRBJ2-3; the table names TRBD2, a call not compared with the DNA. TRBV21-1 is a pseudogene. CDR3 size: 18 residues.

The chain has TRBV5-1 and TRBJ2-3; D assignment may be TRBD1 or TRBD2 (5 bases each). Trimming took 0 bases from V and 4 from J, leaving 12 bases between them. Germline V gives CDR1 SGHRS, CDR2 YFSETQ. There are 15 residues in the CDR3. The CDR3 here is CASSLVRGPSDTQYF. DNA of the CDR3: TGCGCCAGCAGCTTGGTCCGGGGACCATCAGATACGCAGTATTTT. The whole variable domain, remainder taken from reference TRBV5-1 and TRBJ2-3, is KAGVTQTPRYLIKTRGQQVTLSCSPISGHRSVSWYQQTPGQGLQFLFEYFSETQRNKGNFPGRFSGRQFSNSRSEMNVSTLELGDSALYLCASSLVRGPSDTQYFGPGTRLTVL.

The chain links TRBV12-3 or TRBV12-4 to TRBJ2-5; unclear D gene. This CDR3 comprises 11 residues. V was pared by 6 bases and J by 4 bases, with 6 bases between. The DNA for the CDR3 is TGTGCCAGCAGCTCCACAGAGACCCAGTACTTC. Amino acid sequence: CASSSTETQYF.

This clonotype came up a few times. The CDR3 loop reads CSARDLFGLAGGPSTDTQYF. The CDR3 nucleotides are TGCAGTGCTAGAGATCTTTTCGGGCTAGCGGGAGGCCCTAGCACAGATACGCAGTATTTT. This chain connects TRBV20-1 to TRBJ2-3; TRBD2 agrees at 11 bases. CDR3 length: 20 amino acids. Germline CDR1 is DFQATT and CDR2 is SNEGSKA (reference sequence). The V gene end was trimmed by 0 bases and the J gene end by 0 bases; junction bases not matched to a gene: 14.

This clonotype was counted at least ten times. J is TRBJ1-1 and V is TRBV12-3 or TRBV12-4, with D perhaps matching TRBD1 (5 bases). The CDR3 spans 15 residues. V dropped 6 bases and J dropped 1 base, with 15 bases sitting between them. This CDR3 is CASSPPQGANTEAFF. CDR3 nucleotide sequence: TGTGCCAGCAGCCCCCCCCAGGGCGCGAACACTGAAGCTTTCTTT.

The sample holds many counts of this clonotype. The rearrangement links TRBV12-3 or TRBV12-4 to TRBJ2-1; no firm D call. This CDR3 contains 11 residues. Between the trimmed V and J ends, which lost 7 bases and 6 bases, there was a span of 7 bases. For the CDR3, the DNA is TGTGCCAGCACCACGATCAATGAGCAGTTCTTC. Protein product: CASTTINEQFF.

This clonotype occurred a few times. J is TRBJ2-1 and V is TRBV11-2; possibly TRBD2 for D (5 bases). The CDR3 extends over 15 amino acids. Germline assignment: CDR1 SGHAT and CDR2 FQNNGV. Trimming cost V 2 bases and J 5 bases, with 13 bases left between them. The CDR3 DNA is TGTGCCAGCAGCTTAAAGTTAAGCGGCCACAATGAGCAGTTCTTC. Amino acid sequence: CASSLKLSGHNEQFF.

This chain links TRBV2 with TRBJ1-1, with D possibly matching TRBD1 (6 bases). Trimming cost V 6 bases and J 3 bases, with 11 bases left between them. This CDR3 has 13 amino acids. Per the germline V gene, CDR1 is SNHLY and CDR2 is FYNNEI. For the CDR3, the DNA is TGTGCCAGCAGCTATCAGGGGTACACTGAAGCTTTCTTT. Protein sequence: CASSYQGYTEAFF.

This clonotype was recorded at least ten times. The chain joins TRBV6-5 to TRBJ2-7; the match to TRBD2 covers 8 bases. Looked up from germline, CDR1 is MNHEY and CDR2 is SVGAGI. The CDR3 is made up of 13 amino acids. The J segment lost 2 bases and the V segment lost 5 bases, leaving 2 bases of the junction unmatched. CDR3 in DNA: TGTGCCAGCAGTCCGGGGGGGACCTACGAGCAGTACTTC. It specifies CASSPGGTYEQYF.

Ten or more counts support this clonotype. The chain carries TRBV20-1 and TRBJ2-5, with D uncertain. Germline CDR1 is DFQATT and CDR2 is SNEGSKA (reference sequence). Deletions cut 0 bases from V and 7 bases from J, with 12 bases between. The length of the CDR3 is 13 residues. CDR3 loop: CSAREGSTGTQYF. CDR3 nucleotide sequence: TGCAGTGCTAGAGAAGGTTCCACCGGGACCCAGTACTTC.

This clonotype was seen repeatedly, ten times or more. The chain is built from TRBV29-1 and TRBJ2-1; TRBD2 agrees at 7 bases. Germline CDR1 is SQVTM and CDR2 is ANQGSEA. The CDR3 consists of 13 residues. The J segment lost 6 bases and the V segment lost 7 bases, leaving 9 bases of the junction unmatched. DNA of the CDR3: TGCAGCGGGGGGGGACGGTTAGTCAATGAGCAGTTCTTC. This gives the protein CSGGGRLVNEQFF.

This clonotype was found a few times. The V and J genes are TRBV6-5 and TRBJ1-3; 8 bases map to TRBD1. The CDR3 extends over 19 amino acids. Looked up from germline, CDR1 is MNHEY and CDR2 is SVGAGI. After removal of 2 bases from V and 1 base from J, the junction contained 13 bases not matched to a gene. CDR3 nucleotides: TGTGCCAGCAGTTACGTAGGACAGGGAGGGTTAAAGTCTGGAAACACCATATATTTT. Translated, it gives CASSYVGQGGLKSGNTIYF.

This clonotype is medium-sized in the sample. The V and J genes are TRBV28 and TRBJ2-7, with 11 positions matching TRBD1. J lost 0 bases, V lost 5 bases, and 9 bases had no gene match. CDR1 and CDR2 (germline): MDHEN, SYDVKM. This CDR3 has 17 amino acids. The CDR3: CASSTIRDRGASYEQYF. CDR3 in DNA: TGTGCCAGCAGTACCATCCGGGACAGGGGGGCCTCCTACGAGCAGTACTTC. Full variable domain (outside the CDR3, taken from reference TRBV28 and TRBJ2-7): DVKVTQSSRYLVKRTGEKVFLECVQDMDHENMFWYRQDPGLGLRLIYFSYDVKMKEKGDIPEGYSVSREKKERFSLILESASTNQTSMYLCASSTIRDRGASYEQYFGPGTRLTVT.

V usage is TRBV27 and J usage is TRBJ1-6; TRBD1 agrees at 7 bases. The CDR3 sequence is 17 residues long. Germline V gives CDR1 MNHEY, CDR2 SMNVEV (reference sequence). Unmatched junction bases numbered 11, after V lost 2 bases and J lost 7 bases. The CDR3 sequence: CASSLRLATGRNSPLHF. In DNA form, the CDR3 reads TGTGCCAGCAGTTTAAGGCTAGCGACAGGGAGAAATTCACCCCTCCACTTT.

This clonotype was found many times. CDR3 bases: TGCAGCGTTGGGGATGGATTCGAGCAGTACTTC. Translating it yields CSVGDGFEQYF. The genes are TRBV29-1 and TRBJ2-7, with D hard to call. The CDR3 extends over 11 amino acids. CDR1 and CDR2 (germline): SQVTM, ANQGSEA. The ends were cut back, 4 bases at V and 6 bases at J, with 10 bases in the middle.

This clonotype was counted at least ten times. The chain combines TRBV12-3 or TRBV12-4 with TRBJ2-5; possibly TRBD2 for D (5 bases). Trimming removed 1 base from V and 5 bases from J, with 14 bases in between. This CDR3 contains 15 residues. DNA of the CDR3: TGTGCCAGCAGTTTAGACCGGGGAACGTGGGAGACCCAGTACTTC. Its translation: CASSLDRGTWETQYF.

This clonotype has ten or more counts. The chain has TRBV20-1 and TRBJ2-7; TRBD1 matches 10 bases. CDR1 is DFQATT, CDR2 SNEGSKA, per germline (reference sequence). Germline trimming cut 5 bases from V and 7 bases from J; bases unmatched to any gene: 8. The CDR3 is 13 amino acids. This CDR3 reads CSAPDRGLGEQYF. CDR3 nucleotides: TGCAGTGCTCCAGACAGGGGGCTGGGGGAGCAGTACTTC.

Only a few counts were recorded for this clonotype. An end of the junction does not agree with germline; a read error may underlie this. J is TRBJ1-1 and V is TRBV2; D may be TRBD1 (5 bases). The germline CDR1 and CDR2 sequences are SNHLY and FYNNEI. CDR3 length equals 12 residues. The CDR3 is CASSEGTVEAFF. CDR3 nucleotides: TGTGCCAGCAGCGAAGGGACGGTTGAAGCTTTCTTT.

This clonotype was observed a handful of times. The chain recombines TRBV20-1 with TRBJ2-1; 7 positions agree with TRBD1. This CDR3 has 14 residues. The junction had 4 bases not matched to a gene; V was cut back by 3 bases and J by 2 bases. The germline V gene has CDR1 DFQATT and CDR2 SNEGSKA (reference sequence). In DNA form, the CDR3 reads TGCAGTGCTAGTACCCAGGGGGCCTACAATGAGCAGTTCTTC. This sequence encodes CSASTQGAYNEQFF.

The table lists this clonotype with a few counts. The chain is built from TRBV4-3 and TRBJ2-5; 8 bases fit TRBD2. There are 16 residues in the CDR3. V gave up 3 bases and J gave up 5 bases; unmatched junction bases: 11. Per germline, CDR1 LGHNA and CDR2 YSLEER. As DNA, the CDR3 is TGCGCCAGCAGCCAGTCACTAGCGGTGGAGGGGGAGACCCAGTACTTC. Amino acids: CASSQSLAVEGETQYF.

This clonotype was counted between two and nine times. The J gene is TRBJ2-1, the V gene TRBV18; TRBD1 might be the D (5 bases). The CDR3 consists of 13 residues. Trimming removed 5 bases from V and 7 bases from J, with 12 bases in between. Looked up from germline, CDR1 is KGHSH and CDR2 is LQKENI. The CDR3 DNA reads TGTGCCAGCTCAGGGCAGGGATTAAATGAGCAGTTCTTC. Its protein product is CASSGQGLNEQFF.

This clonotype was counted many times. The chain joins TRBV20-1 to TRBJ2-1; 10 nucleotides match TRBD1. Per germline, CDR1 DFQATT and CDR2 SNEGSKA (reference sequence). Germline trimming cut 6 bases from V and 2 bases from J; bases unmatched to any gene: 1. This CDR3 has 13 amino acids. The CDR3 is CSAGQGAYNEQFF. Written as DNA, the CDR3 is TGCAGTGCAGGACAGGGGGCCTACAATGAGCAGTTCTTC.

This clonotype was detected a few times. This chain joins TRBV7-9 and TRBJ2-1, with D uncertain. Looked up from germline, CDR1 is SEHNR and CDR2 is FQNEAQ (reference sequence). This CDR3 region has 17 residues. Trimming left V 2 bases short and J 7 bases short, with 21 bases between. The CDR3 sequence is CASSLKSARGQLNEQFF. The CDR3 DNA reads as TGTGCCAGCAGCTTAAAGTCGGCCAGAGGCCAGCTAAATGAGCAGTTCTTC.

This clonotype was seen a handful of times. The genes are TRBV7-9 and TRBJ2-1, with D unresolved. V was shortened by 4 bases and J by 15 bases, with 16 bases between the two germline ends. The CDR3 loop spans 12 amino acids. Germline CDR1 and CDR2: SEHNR and FQNEAQ (reference sequence). CDR3: CASSWSTESTFF. DNA of the CDR3: TGTGCCAGCAGCTGGAGTACAGAATCGACGTTCTTC.

The genes are TRBV3-1 and TRBJ1-3; 8 nucleotides align to TRBD1. The V gene end was trimmed by 1 base and the J gene end by 4 bases; junction bases not matched to a gene: 3. The CDR3 is made up of 15 amino acids. CDR1 and CDR2 (germline): LGHDT, YNNKEL (reference sequence). The chain's CDR3 is CASSQGRTGGNTIYF. In DNA, the CDR3 is TGTGCCAGCAGCCAAGGCCGGACAGGGGGAAACACCATATATTTT.